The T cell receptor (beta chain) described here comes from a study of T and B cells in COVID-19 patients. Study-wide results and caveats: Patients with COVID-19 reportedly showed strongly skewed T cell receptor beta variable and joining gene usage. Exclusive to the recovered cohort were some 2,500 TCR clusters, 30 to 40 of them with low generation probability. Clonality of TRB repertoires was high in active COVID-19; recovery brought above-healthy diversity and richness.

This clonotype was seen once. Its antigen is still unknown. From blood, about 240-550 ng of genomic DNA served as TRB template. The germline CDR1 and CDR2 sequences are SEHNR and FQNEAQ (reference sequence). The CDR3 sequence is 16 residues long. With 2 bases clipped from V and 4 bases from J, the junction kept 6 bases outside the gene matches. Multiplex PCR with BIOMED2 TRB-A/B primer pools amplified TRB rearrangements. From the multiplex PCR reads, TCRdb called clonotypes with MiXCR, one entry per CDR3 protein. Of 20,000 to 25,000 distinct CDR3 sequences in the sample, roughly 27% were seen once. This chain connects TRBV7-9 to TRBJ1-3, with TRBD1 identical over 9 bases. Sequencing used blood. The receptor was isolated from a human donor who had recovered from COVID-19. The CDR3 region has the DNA TGTGCCAGCAGCTTAATCGTTGGGACAGGGGGAAACACCATATATTTT. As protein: CASSLIVGTGGNTIYF.